This T cell receptor (beta chain) derives from a study of cytotoxic CD8 clonotypes in ibrutinib-treated CLL. On the study more broadly: Outcomes included 25 or so partial and 2 complete responses; after median roughly six years, roughly 15 stayed remitted and approximately 12 progressed. Study results and caveats: Clonality, elevated at ibrutinib response, dropped back toward baseline at progression. Starting clonality was above that of age-matched healthy donors and tracked circulating CD8+ T-cell counts.

With regard to this clone: Its matching antigen is unknown.

This CDR3 is 14 amino acids long. With 1 base removed from V and 4 bases from J, the gap between germline ends came to 8 bases. The germline CDR1 and CDR2 sequences are MNHNS and SASEGT. The repertoire was sequenced with immunoSEQ multiplex PCR; TCRdb's copy has only in-frame clones and lacks some. This sample yields around 310,000 clones, of which about 77% are seen a single time; roughly 7% belongs to the top ten. PBMCs were cryopreserved, and 1.5 to 2.5 micrograms of genomic DNA from them went into TCR beta libraries. J is TRBJ1-3 and V is TRBV6-1; D is uncertain. The receptor was isolated from a human donor with chronic lymphocytic leukemia. This sample comprised PBMCs, obtained before ibrutinib treatment. The DNA for the CDR3 is TGTGCCAGCAGTGAAGTGGGAGACGGAAACACCATATATTTT. Translation gives CASSEVGDGNTIYF.